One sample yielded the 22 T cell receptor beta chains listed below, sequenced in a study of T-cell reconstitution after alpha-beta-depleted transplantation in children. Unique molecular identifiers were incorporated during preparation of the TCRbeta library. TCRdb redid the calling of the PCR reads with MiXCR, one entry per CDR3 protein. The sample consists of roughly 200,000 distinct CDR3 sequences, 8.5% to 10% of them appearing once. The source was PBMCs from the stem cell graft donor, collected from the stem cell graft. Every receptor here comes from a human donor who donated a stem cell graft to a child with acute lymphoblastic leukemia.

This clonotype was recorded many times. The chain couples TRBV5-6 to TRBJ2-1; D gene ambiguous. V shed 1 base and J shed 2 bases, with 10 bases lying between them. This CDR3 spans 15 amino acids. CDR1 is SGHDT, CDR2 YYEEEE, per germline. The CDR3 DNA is TGTGCCAGCAGCTTGCGGCGGCAGACCTACAATGAGCAGTTCTTC. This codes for CASSLRRQTYNEQFF.

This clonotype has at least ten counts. CDR3 sequence: CASSESRQSGTDTQYF. DNA for the CDR3: TGCGCCAGCAGTGAGTCGAGGCAATCGGGCACAGATACGCAGTATTTT. This chain joins TRBV10-2 and TRBJ2-3; D uncertain. Trimming stripped 0 bases from V and 1 base from J, with 11 bases between. CDR3 length equals 16 residues. Germline V CDR1 and CDR2: WSHSY, SAAADI.

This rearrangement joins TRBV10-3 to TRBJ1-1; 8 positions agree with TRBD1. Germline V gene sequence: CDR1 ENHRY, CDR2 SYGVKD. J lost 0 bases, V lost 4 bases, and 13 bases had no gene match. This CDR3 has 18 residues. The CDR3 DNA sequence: TGTGCCATCAGTGGCGGGACAGGCGCCCACCAAATGAACACTGAAGCTTTCTTT. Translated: CAISGGTGAHQMNTEAFF.

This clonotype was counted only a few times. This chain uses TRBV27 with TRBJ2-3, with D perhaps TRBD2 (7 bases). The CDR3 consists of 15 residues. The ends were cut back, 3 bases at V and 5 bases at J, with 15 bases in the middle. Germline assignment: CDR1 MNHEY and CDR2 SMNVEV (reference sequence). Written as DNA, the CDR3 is TGTGCCAGCAGTTTGGGGGGGCTCCCTGGAGATACGCAGTATTTT. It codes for CASSLGGLPGDTQYF.

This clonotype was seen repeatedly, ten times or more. CDR3 sequence (DNA): TGTGCCAGCAGTGGCCGGGACGGTAACACAGATACGCAGTATTTT. This encodes CASSGRDGNTDTQYF. The V call is TRBV6-1, the J call TRBJ2-3; D is tentatively TRBD1 or TRBD2 (5 bases each). The germline V gene has CDR1 MNHNS and CDR2 SASEGT. The V end lost 4 bases, the J end lost 2 bases, and 13 bases lay between the germline ends. CDR3 length: 15 amino acids.

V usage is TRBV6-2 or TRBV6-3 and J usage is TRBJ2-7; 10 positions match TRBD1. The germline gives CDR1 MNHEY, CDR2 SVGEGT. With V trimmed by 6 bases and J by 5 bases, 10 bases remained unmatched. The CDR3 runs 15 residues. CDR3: CASSRTGGFHNEQYF. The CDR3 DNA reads TGTGCCAGCAGCCGGACAGGGGGTTTTCACAACGAGCAGTACTTC.

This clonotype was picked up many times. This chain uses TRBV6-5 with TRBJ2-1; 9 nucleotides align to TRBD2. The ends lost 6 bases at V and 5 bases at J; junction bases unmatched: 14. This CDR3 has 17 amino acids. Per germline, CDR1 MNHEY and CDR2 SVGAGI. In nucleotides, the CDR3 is TGTGCCAGCAGCCTTGCCAGCGGGGGGCCTACCAACAATGAGCAGTTCTTC. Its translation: CASSLASGGPTNNEQFF.

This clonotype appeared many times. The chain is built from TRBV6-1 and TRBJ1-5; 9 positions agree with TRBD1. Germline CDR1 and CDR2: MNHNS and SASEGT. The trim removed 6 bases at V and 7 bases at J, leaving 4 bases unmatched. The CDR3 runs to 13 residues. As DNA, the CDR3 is TGTGCCAGCAGGAAACAGGGGGCCCAGCCCCAGCATTTT. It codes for CASRKQGAQPQHF.

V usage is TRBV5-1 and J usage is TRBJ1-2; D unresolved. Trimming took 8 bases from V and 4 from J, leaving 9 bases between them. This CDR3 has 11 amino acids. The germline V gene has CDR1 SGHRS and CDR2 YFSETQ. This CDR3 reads CASGGLYGYTF. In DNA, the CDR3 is TGCGCCAGTGGTGGGCTCTATGGCTACACCTTC.

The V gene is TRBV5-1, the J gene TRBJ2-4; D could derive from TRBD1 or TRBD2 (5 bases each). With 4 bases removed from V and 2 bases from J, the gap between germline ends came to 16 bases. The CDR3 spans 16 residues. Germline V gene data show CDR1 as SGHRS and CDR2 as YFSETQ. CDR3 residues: CASSGTGRISKNIQYF. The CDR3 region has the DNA TGCGCCAGCAGCGGAACGGGACGGATCTCCAAAAACATTCAGTACTTC.

CDR3 sequence (DNA): TGTGCCAGCAGCCCGGCGAGAACTGAAGCTTTCTTT. This sequence encodes CASSPARTEAFF. This chain joins TRBV12-3 or TRBV12-4 and TRBJ1-1; no reliable D call. Trimming took off 6 bases at V and 5 bases at J, with 10 bases between the two ends. This CDR3 is 12 amino acids long.

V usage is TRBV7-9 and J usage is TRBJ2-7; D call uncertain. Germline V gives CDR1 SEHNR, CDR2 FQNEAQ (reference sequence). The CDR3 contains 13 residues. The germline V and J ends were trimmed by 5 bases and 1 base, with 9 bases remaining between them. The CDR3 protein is CASSLPQSYEQYF. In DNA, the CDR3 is TGTGCCAGCAGCCTACCACAGTCCTACGAGCAGTACTTC.

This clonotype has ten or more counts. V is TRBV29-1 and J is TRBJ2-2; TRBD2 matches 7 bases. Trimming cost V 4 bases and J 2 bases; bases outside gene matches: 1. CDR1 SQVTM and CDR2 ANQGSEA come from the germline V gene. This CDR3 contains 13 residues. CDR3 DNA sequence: TGCAGCGTTGCGGGGGGAAACACCGGGGAGCTGTTTTTT. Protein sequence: CSVAGGNTGELFF.

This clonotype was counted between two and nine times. The CDR3 is CATRGEGGNSPLHF. CDR3 sequence (DNA): TGTGCCACCAGGGGGGAAGGGGGTAATTCACCCCTCCACTTT. The V and J genes are TRBV6-1 and TRBJ1-6; 7 nucleotides agree with TRBD1. This CDR3 contains 14 residues. V shed 10 bases, J shed 6 bases, and the junction held 9 bases outside the gene matches. Germline assignment: CDR1 MNHNS and CDR2 SASEGT.

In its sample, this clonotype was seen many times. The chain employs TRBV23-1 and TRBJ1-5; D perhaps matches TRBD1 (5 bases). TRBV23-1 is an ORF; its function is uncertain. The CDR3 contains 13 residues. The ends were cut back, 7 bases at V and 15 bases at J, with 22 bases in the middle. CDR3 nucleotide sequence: TGCGCCAGCATCGTCCCAGGGAGGTTACTTCGGCATTTT. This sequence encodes CASIVPGRLLRHF.

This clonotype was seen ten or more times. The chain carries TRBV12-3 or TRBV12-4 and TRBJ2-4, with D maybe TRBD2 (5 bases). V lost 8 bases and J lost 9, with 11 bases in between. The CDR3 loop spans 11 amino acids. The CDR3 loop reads CASLKGVIQYF. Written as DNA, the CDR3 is TGTGCCAGCCTTAAGGGAGTCATTCAGTACTTC.

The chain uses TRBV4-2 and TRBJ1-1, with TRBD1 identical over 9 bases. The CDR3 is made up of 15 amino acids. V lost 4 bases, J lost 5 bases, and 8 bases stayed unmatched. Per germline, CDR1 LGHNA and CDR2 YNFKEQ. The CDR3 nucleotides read TGTGCCAGCAGCCCAGCACAGGGGGCGGAGACTGAAGCTTTCTTT. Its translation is CASSPAQGAETEAFF.

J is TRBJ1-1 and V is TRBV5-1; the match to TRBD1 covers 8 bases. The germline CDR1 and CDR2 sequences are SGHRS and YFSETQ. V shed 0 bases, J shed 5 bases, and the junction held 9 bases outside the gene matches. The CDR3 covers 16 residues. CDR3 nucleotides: TGCGCCAGCAGCTTGGGGGGACAGGCGGGCGTAACTGAAGCTTTCTTT. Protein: CASSLGGQAGVTEAFF.

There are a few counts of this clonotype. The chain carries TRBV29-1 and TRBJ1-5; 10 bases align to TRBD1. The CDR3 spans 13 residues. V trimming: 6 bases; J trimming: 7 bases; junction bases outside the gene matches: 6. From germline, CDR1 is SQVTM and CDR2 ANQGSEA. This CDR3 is CSVAGTGDQPQHF. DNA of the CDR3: TGCAGCGTAGCCGGGACAGGGGACCAGCCCCAGCATTTT.

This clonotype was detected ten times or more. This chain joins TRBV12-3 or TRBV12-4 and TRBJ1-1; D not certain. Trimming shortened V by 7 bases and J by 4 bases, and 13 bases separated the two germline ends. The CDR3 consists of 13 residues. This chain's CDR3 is CASTLGGFTEAFF. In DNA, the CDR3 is TGTGCCAGCACCCTGGGAGGGTTCACTGAAGCTTTCTTT.

The CDR3 DNA reads as TGTGCCACCAGTAGGGACGACGGCGAGCAGTACTTC. Translation gives CATSRDDGEQYF. J is TRBJ2-7 and V is TRBV24-1; D tentatively fits TRBD1 or TRBD2 (5 bases each). Per germline, CDR1 KGHDR and CDR2 SFDVKD. This CDR3 spans 12 amino acids. V was clipped by 6 bases and J by 6 bases, with 11 bases between them.

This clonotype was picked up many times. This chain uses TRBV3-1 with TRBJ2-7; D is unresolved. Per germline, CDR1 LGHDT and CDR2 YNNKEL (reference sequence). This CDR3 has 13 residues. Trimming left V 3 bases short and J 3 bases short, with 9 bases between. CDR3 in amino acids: CASSQRWDYEQYF. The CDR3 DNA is TGTGCCAGCAGCCAGCGGTGGGACTACGAGCAGTACTTC.